This TCR beta chain appears in the sequencing data of a study of blood T cell repertoires in COVID-19. About the research overall: COVID-19 samples from acute and convalescent phases originated in the United States, Italy and Spain. T cells, B-cell-depleted T cells, or PBMCs provided the cDNA or gDNA that served as material.

This clone appeared a few times. Germline lookup yields CDR1 SGHVS and CDR2 FQNEAQ. CDR3 length: 15 residues. V was pared by 1 base and J by 0 bases, with 8 bases between. How the authors handled the data: Amplification of reference gene primers was used by the study to estimate nucleated cell counts. The repertoire was sequenced with immunoSEQ multiplex PCR; TCRdb's copy has only in-frame clones and lacks some. The V and J calls and the clone size are those of that table, but D and trimming were determined from the DNA. The sample has 100,000 to 150,000 clones; about 88% are singletons. This clonotype was sampled from a woman older than 75 with acute or convalescent COVID-19. Sequenced: peripheral blood. The chain links TRBV7-8 to TRBJ2-3; D remains unclear. CDR3 protein: CASSLGSYSTDTQYF. The CDR3 coding sequence is TGTGCCAGCAGCTTAGGCAGTTATAGCACAGATACGCAGTATTTT.